A selection of T cell receptor beta chains follows, all from one sample in a study of OX40 agonist ivuxolimab in advanced cancers. Data came from immunoSEQ multiplex PCR; TCRdb stores just in-frame clones and leaves some out. Of about 66,000 clones in the sample, approximately 84% are singletons; the top ten hold about 4.1%. Here the sequenced sample was CD4+ or CD8+ T cells sorted from blood, taken in a trial of the OX40 agonist ivuxolimab. The receptors were gathered from an adult with an advanced solid tumor such as melanoma, head and neck, liver or kidney cancer. Both conserved end residues are part of each CDR3. D genes are given only for firm matches. Clone size is stated in some rows and not others, as once, few, many or a class when expanded.

>.|TRBV6-1|.|TRBJ1-2
CASRPTGNYGYTF
TGTGCCAGCAGACCGACCGGCAACTATGGCTACACCTTC
>.|TRBV29-1|.|TRBJ2-7
CSVGVIGTRDEQYF
TGCAGCGTGGGTGTCATAGGGACGAGGGACGAGCAGTACTTC
>.|TRBV7-3|.|TRBJ2-1
CASSLAGIANEQFF
TGTGCCAGCAGCTTAGCCGGTATCGCAAATGAGCAGTTCTTC
>TRBD2|TRBV5-1|.|TRBJ2-5
CASSLATSGGGQETQYF
TGCGCCAGCAGCTTGGCGACTAGCGGGGGTGGGCAAGAGACCCAGTACTTC
>TRBD1|TRBV6-5|.|TRBJ2-5
CASSGGTGGKETQYF
TGTGCCAGCAGCGGGGGGACAGGGGGCAAGGAGACCCAGTACTTC
>.|TRBV4-3|.|TRBJ2-2
CASSQDLAGGSRGGELFF
TGCGCCAGCAGCCAAGATCTGGCAGGAGGTTCTCGGGGCGGGGAGCTGTTTTTT
>.|TRBV7-2|.|TRBJ2-4
CASSWGHSLGDLAKNIQYF
TGTGCCAGCAGCTGGGGTCACTCATTGGGAGATTTAGCCAAAAACATTCAGTACTTC
>.|TRBV19|.|TRBJ1-3
CASSIMAPGNTIYF
TGTGCCAGTAGTATAATGGCTCCTGGAAACACCATATATTTT
>.|TRBV11-3|.|TRBJ2-5
CASSPTIQETQYF
TGTGCCAGCAGTCCGACGATACAAGAGACCCAGTACTTC
>.|TRBV5-1|.|TRBJ2-5
CASSLGAGPYRGETQYF
TGCGCCAGCAGCTTGGGCGCGGGGCCGTATAGGGGAGAGACCCAGTACTTC
>TRBD1|TRBV9|.|TRBJ1-6
CASSPWTGRNSPLHF
TGTGCCAGCAGCCCCTGGACAGGGAGAAATTCACCCCTCCACTTT
>.|TRBV7-2|.|TRBJ1-2
CASSSWTPYGYTF
TGTGCCAGCAGCTCATGGACACCCTATGGCTACACCTTC
>.|TRBV5-6|once|TRBJ2-3
CASSLWQGGRTDTQYF
TGTGCCAGCAGCTTGTGGCAGGGGGGACGCACAGATACGCAGTATTTT
>.|TRBV7-9|.|TRBJ2-7
CASSYQFITEQYF
TGTGCCAGCAGCTACCAGTTCATCACCGAGCAGTACTTC
>.|TRBV19|.|TRBJ1-2
CASSGLRVGNYGYTF
TGTGCCAGTAGTGGACTTCGGGTAGGGAACTATGGCTACACCTTC
>.|TRBV7-2|.|TRBJ1-4
CASSPDRNEKLFF
TGTGCCAGCAGCCCCGACAGGAATGAAAAACTGTTTTTT
>TRBD1|TRBV5-4|.|TRBJ1-5
CASSKMGQGEWGNQPQHF
TGTGCCAGCAGCAAGATGGGACAGGGTGAATGGGGCAATCAGCCCCAGCATTTT
>TRBD2|TRBV9|.|TRBJ2-5
CASSVELAEETQYF
TGTGCCAGCAGCGTAGAACTAGCGGAAGAGACCCAGTACTTC
>.|TRBV9|.|TRBJ1-2
CASSVDDYGYTF
TGTGCCAGCAGCGTAGACGACTATGGCTACACCTTC
>.|TRBV19|.|TRBJ1-1
CASSIGGGSRTEAFF
TGTGCCAGTAGTATAGGGGGAGGGAGTCGAACTGAAGCTTTCTTT
>.|TRBV6-6|.|TRBJ1-1
CASRGERSQNTEAFF
TGTGCCAGCAGGGGGGAGAGGTCCCAAAACACTGAAGCTTTCTTT
>TRBD1|TRBV4-1|.|TRBJ2-1
CASSLRDRGYNEQFF
TGCGCCAGCAGCTTGAGGGACAGGGGATACAATGAGCAGTTCTTC
>TRBD1|TRBV18|.|TRBJ1-1
CASSPDRVATEAFF
TGTGCCAGCTCCCCTGACAGGGTGGCCACTGAAGCTTTCTTT
>TRBD1|TRBV11-1|.|TRBJ1-2
CASSKFRDRSSLGAGYTF
TGTGCCAGCAGCAAATTCCGGGACAGGTCGTCCCTAGGCGCTGGCTACACCTTC
>.|TRBV19|.|TRBJ1-2
CASTRLGYGYTF
TGTGCCAGTACCCGTCTTGGATATGGCTACACCTTC
>.|TRBV5-1|.|TRBJ2-5
CASRTSGTETQYF
TGCGCCAGCAGAACGTCGGGGACGGAGACCCAGTACTTC
>TRBD1|TRBV27|.|TRBJ2-7
CASSSAGQGRYEQYF
TGTGCCAGCAGTTCCGCTGGACAGGGACGGTACGAGCAGTACTTC
>TRBD1|TRBV19|.|TRBJ2-7
CASSRDSEQYF
TGTGCCAGTAGTAGGGACAGCGAGCAGTACTTC
>TRBD1|TRBV28|.|TRBJ2-1
CASSLYPGTGGHEQFF
TGTGCCAGCAGTTTATACCCCGGGACAGGGGGCCATGAGCAGTTCTTC
>.|TRBV6-1|.|TRBJ1-2
CASSVVTQANYGYTF
TGTGCCAGCAGTGTGGTGACGCAAGCTAACTATGGCTACACCTTC
>TRBD2|TRBV11-2|.|TRBJ2-3
CASSSGEGRFLAQYF
TGTGCCAGCAGCTCGGGGGAGGGGCGGTTTTTGGCGCAGTATTTT
>.|TRBV6-1|.|TRBJ1-3
CASRLQNGNTIYF
TGTGCCAGCAGACTTCAGAATGGAAACACCATATATTTT
>.|TRBV6-5|.|TRBJ2-4
CASSSQGSKNIQYF
TGTGCCAGCAGTTCCCAGGGCAGCAAAAACATTCAGTACTTC
>.|TRBV19|once|TRBJ1-5
CASSPSPNQPQHF
TGTGCCAGTAGTCCCAGCCCTAATCAGCCCCAGCATTTT
>.|TRBV5-8|.|TRBJ2-5
CASSSGRVRQETQYF
TGTGCCAGCAGCTCCGGAAGGGTTCGACAAGAGACCCAGTACTTC
>.|TRBV28|.|TRBJ1-6
CASRKQGSSYNSPLHF
TGTGCCAGCAGGAAACAGGGAAGCTCCTATAATTCACCCCTCCACTTT
>TRBD2|TRBV6-5|once|TRBJ2-3
CASSYGGGVSDTQYF
TGTGCCAGCAGTTACGGCGGGGGGGTTTCAGATACGCAGTATTTT
>.|TRBV2|.|TRBJ1-6
CASRPQGPGSPLHF
TGTGCCAGCAGACCTCAGGGGCCGGGGTCACCCCTCCACTTT
>.|TRBV5-4|once|TRBJ2-5
CASSYGATQETQYF
TGTGCCAGCAGCTATGGGGCCACCCAAGAGACCCAGTACTTC
>TRBD1|TRBV5-1|few|TRBJ1-6
CASSTSTGSPPLHF
TGCGCCAGCAGCACCTCGACAGGGAGTCCACCCCTCCACTTT
>.|TRBV2|few|TRBJ1-4
CASRAGSSNEKLFF
TGTGCCAGCAGGGCAGGGTCTTCTAATGAAAAACTGTTTTTT
>TRBD1|TRBV6-5|.|TRBJ2-7
CASRRDSSSYEQYF
TGTGCCTCCCGACGGGACAGCAGCTCCTACGAGCAGTACTTC